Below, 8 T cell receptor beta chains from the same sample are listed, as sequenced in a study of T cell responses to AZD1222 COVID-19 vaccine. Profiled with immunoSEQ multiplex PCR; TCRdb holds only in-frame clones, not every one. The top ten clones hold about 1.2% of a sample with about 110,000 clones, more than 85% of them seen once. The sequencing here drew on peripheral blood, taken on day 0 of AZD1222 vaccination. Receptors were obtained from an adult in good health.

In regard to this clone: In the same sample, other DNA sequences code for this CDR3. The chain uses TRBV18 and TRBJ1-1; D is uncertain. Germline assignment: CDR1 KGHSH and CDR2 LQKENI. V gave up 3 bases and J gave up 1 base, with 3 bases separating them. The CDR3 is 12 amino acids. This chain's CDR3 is CASSPGNTEAFF. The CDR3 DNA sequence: TGTGCCAGCTCACCGGGGAACACTGAAGCTTTCTTT. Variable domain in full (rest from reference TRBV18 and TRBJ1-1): NAGVMQNPRHLVRRRGQEARLRCSPMKGHSHVYWYRQLPEEGLKFMVYLQKENIIDESGMPKERFSAEFPKEGPSILRIQQVVRGDSAAYFCASSPGNTEAFFGQGTRLTVV.

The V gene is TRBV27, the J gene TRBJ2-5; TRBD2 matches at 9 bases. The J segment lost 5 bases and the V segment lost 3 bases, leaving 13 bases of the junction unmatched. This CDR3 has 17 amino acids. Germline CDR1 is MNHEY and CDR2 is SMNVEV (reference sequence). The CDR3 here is CASSFHPKEAGGETQYF. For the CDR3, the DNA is TGTGCCAGCAGTTTTCATCCGAAAGAAGCGGGGGGTGAGACCCAGTACTTC.

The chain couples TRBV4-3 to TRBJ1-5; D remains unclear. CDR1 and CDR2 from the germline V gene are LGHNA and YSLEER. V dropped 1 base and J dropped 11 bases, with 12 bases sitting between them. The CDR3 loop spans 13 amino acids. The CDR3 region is CASSQGRGQAQHF. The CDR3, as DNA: TGCGCCAGCAGCCAAGGTCGTGGCCAGGCCCAGCATTTT.

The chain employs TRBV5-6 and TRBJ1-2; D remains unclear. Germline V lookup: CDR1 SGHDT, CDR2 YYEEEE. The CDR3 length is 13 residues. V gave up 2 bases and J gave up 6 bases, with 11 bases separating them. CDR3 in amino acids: CASSFGNGDGYTF. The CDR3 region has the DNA TGTGCCAGCAGCTTTGGAAACGGGGATGGCTACACCTTC.

CDR3 nucleotides: TGTGCCAGCAGTTTAATGGAGGGAGGGGGCTACACCTTC. It codes for CASSLMEGGGYTF. The rearrangement uses TRBV27 and TRBJ1-2, with no clear D. Germline CDR1 is MNHEY and CDR2 is SMNVEV (reference sequence). V gave up 2 bases and J gave up 8 bases, with 12 bases separating them. There are 13 residues in the CDR3.

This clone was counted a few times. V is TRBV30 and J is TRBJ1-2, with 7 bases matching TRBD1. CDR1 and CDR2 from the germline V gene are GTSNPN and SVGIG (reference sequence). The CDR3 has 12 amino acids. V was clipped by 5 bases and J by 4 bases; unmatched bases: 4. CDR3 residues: CAWDRDSYGYTF. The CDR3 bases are TGTGCCTGGGACCGGGACAGCTATGGCTACACCTTC. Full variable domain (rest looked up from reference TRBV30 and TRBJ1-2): SQTIHQWPATLVQPVGSPLSLECTVEGTSNPNLYWYRQAAGRGLQLLFYSVGIGQISSEVPQNLSASRPQDRQFILSSKKLLLSDSGFYLCAWDRDSYGYTFGSGTRLTVV.

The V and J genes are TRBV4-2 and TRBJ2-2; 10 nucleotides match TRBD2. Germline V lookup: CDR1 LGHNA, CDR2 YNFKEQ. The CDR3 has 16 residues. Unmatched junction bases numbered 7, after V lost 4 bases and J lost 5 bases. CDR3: CASSPVASGSTGELFF. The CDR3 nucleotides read TGTGCCAGCAGCCCCGTGGCTAGCGGGAGTACCGGGGAGCTGTTTTTT.

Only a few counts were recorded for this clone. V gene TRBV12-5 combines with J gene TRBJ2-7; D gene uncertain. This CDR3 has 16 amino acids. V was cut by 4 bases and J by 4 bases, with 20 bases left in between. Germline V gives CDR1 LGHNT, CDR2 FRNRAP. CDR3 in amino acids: CASGSLPLGLEYEQYF. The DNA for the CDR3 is TGTGCTAGTGGTTCATTACCCCTTGGCCTCGAGTACGAGCAGTACTTC. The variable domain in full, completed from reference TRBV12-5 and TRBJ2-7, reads DARVTQTPRHKVTEMGQEVTMRCQPILGHNTVFWYRQTMMQGLELLAYFRNRAPLDDSGMPKDRFSAEMPDATLATLKIQPSEPRDSAVYFCASGSLPLGLEYEQYFGPGTRLTVT.